This TCR beta chain was observed in a study of T cell clonotyping in hematopoietic cell transplantation. The CDR3 totals 16 residues. CDR1 SGDLS and CDR2 YYNGEE come from the germline V gene. V lost 3 bases, J lost 3 bases, and 5 bases stayed unmatched. Method: immunoSEQ multiplex PCR; TCRdb's copy keeps in-frame clones and lacks some. The table includes more than 65,000 clones, around 94% detected once. The study, taken as a whole, reports: CD4 and CD8 repertoire contributions could not be separated without sorting. Higher Inverse Simpson Index values in graft donor and pretransplant recipient predicted broader posttransplant TCR diversity. After transplant, recipient diversity fell while pathologically expanded clonotypes grew through day 180.

As concerns this clone: Its antigen is not known.

Specimen: peripheral blood mononuclear cells. This clonotype was sampled from a man aged 50 to 60 in good health. Some clones in this sample may be carry-over from other donors' samples. The chain has TRBV9 and TRBJ2-2, with 10 positions matching TRBD1. The CDR3 protein is CASSDGTGEYTGELFF. The CDR3 DNA sequence: TGTGCCAGCAGCGACGGGACAGGGGAGTACACCGGGGAGCTGTTTTTT. The complete variable domain, with remaining parts taken from reference TRBV9 and TRBJ2-2, reads DSGVTQTPKHLITATGQRVTLRCSPRSGDLSVYWYQQSLDQGLQFLIQYYNGEERAKGNILERFSAQQFPDLHSELNLSSLELGDSALYFCASSDGTGEYTGELFFGEGSRLTVL.